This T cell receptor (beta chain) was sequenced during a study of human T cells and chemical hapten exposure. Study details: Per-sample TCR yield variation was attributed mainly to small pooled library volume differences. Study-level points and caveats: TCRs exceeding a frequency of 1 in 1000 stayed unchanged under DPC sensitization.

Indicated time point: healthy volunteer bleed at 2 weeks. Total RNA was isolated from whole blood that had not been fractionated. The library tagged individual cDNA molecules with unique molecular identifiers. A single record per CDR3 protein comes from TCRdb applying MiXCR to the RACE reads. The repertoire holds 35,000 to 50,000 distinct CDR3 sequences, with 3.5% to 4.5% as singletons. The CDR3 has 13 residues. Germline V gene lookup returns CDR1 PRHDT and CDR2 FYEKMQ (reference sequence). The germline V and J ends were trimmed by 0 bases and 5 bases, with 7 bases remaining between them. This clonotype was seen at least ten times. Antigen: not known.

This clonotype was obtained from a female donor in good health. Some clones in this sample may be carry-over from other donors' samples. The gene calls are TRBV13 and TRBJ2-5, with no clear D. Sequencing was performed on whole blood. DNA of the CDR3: TGTGCCAGCAGCTTAGGCATGGAGGAGACCCAGTACTTC. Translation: CASSLGMEETQYF.